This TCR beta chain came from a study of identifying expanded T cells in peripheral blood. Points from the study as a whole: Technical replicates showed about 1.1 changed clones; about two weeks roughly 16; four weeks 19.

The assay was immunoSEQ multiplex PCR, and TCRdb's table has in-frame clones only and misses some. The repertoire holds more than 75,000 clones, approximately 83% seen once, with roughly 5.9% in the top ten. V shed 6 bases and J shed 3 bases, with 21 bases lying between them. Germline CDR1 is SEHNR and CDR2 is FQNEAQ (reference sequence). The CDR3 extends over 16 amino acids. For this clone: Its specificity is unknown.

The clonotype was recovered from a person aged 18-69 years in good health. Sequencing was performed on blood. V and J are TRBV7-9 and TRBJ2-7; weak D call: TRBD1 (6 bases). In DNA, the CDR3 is TGTGCCAGCAGTCCTACCGGACAGCCGCCTAACTACGAGCAGTACTTC. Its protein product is CASSPTGQPPNYEQYF.